Following are 15 T cell receptor beta chains from one sample sequenced in a study of blood T cell repertoires in COVID-19 (TCRdb year 2020). The library came from the immunoSEQ multiplex PCR assay. TCRdb re-hosts the immuneACCESS table, in-frame sequences only. Its copies lack some clones; in the studies checked, an unresolved V gene accounts for under half of them, and the cause for the rest is not known. This sample holds 70,000 to 95,000 clones; about four fifths were observed only once. Together, the top ten hold about 20% of the sample. The sequencing input was peripheral blood. The receptor set was obtained from a woman aged 65 to 85 with acute or convalescent COVID-19.

The chain couples TRBV28 to TRBJ2-7, with TRBD2 matching 7 bases. The J segment lost 3 bases and the V segment lost 6 bases, leaving 11 bases of the junction unmatched. Per germline, CDR1 MDHEN and CDR2 SYDVKM. The CDR3 covers 15 residues. CDR3 in amino acids: CASSSPGRQNYEQYF. The CDR3 region has the DNA TGTGCCAGCAGCAGCCCCGGGAGGCAGAACTACGAGCAGTACTTC.

The chain uses TRBV27 and TRBJ1-6, with D perhaps TRBD1 (5 bases). CDR1 is MNHEY, CDR2 SMNVEV, per germline (reference sequence). The CDR3 covers 16 residues. V lost 3 bases and J 10 bases, leaving 19 bases between the germline ends. CDR3 loop: CASSLGRVSSGSPLHF. The DNA of the CDR3 is TGTGCCAGCAGTTTGGGCAGGGTCAGTAGTGGATCACCCCTCCACTTT.

This rearrangement joins TRBV28 to TRBJ2-7, with D perhaps TRBD1 (5 bases). From germline, CDR1 is MDHEN and CDR2 SYDVKM. CDR3 length equals 14 residues. Trimming removed 3 bases from V and 7 bases from J, with 16 bases in between. CDR3 nucleotide sequence: TGTGCCAGCAGTTTTCCAGGACATCTCGGGGAGCAGTACTTC. Amino acid sequence: CASSFPGHLGEQYF.

The chain couples TRBV3-1 (or the pseudogene TRBV3-2) to TRBJ2-1; possibly TRBD2 for D (6 bases). Germline CDR1 is LGHDT and CDR2 is YNNKEL (reference sequence). Trimming left V 4 bases short and J 2 bases short, with 9 bases between. This CDR3 contains 14 residues. The CDR3 DNA sequence: TGTGCCAGCAGCCGGGGAGGTGCCTACAATGAGCAGTTCTTC. Translated, it gives CASSRGGAYNEQFF.

The rearrangement uses TRBV15 and TRBJ1-2, with unresolved D. V was pared by 0 bases and J by 4 bases, with 3 bases between. Germline assignment: CDR1 LNHNV and CDR2 YYDKDF (reference sequence). The CDR3 runs to 12 residues. CDR3 nucleotides: TGTGCCACCAGCAGAGATATCTATGGCTACACCTTC. It translates to CATSRDIYGYTF.

This clone was detected a few times. The chain links TRBV28 to TRBJ1-6, with 7 bases identical to TRBD1. Per germline, CDR1 MDHEN and CDR2 SYDVKM. The CDR3 is 17 amino acids. Trimming removed 7 bases from V and 4 bases from J; junction bases left unmatched: 13. This CDR3 is CASTLRTGAFYNSPLHF. The CDR3 DNA follows: TGTGCCAGCACCTTAAGAACAGGGGCCTTTTATAATTCACCCCTCCACTTT.

This clone was counted once. The V gene is TRBV5-1, the J gene TRBJ1-2; D unclear. Germline V gene lookup returns CDR1 SGHRS and CDR2 YFSETQ. V was pared by 0 bases and J by 1 base, with 7 bases between. This CDR3 comprises 14 residues. CDR3 coding DNA: TGCGCCAGCAGCTTGGACGGAGGTAACTATGGCTACACCTTC. Amino acids: CASSLDGGNYGYTF.

This clone was recorded a few times. V and J are TRBV19 and TRBJ2-1; TRBD2 matches at 8 bases. Germline V gene sequence: CDR1 LNHDA, CDR2 SQIVND (reference sequence). V shed 8 bases and J 10 bases; nucleotides not matched to a gene: 19. The CDR3 is 16 amino acids. The CDR3 here is CASWAAREGGEGEQFF. CDR3 sequence (DNA): TGTGCCAGTTGGGCCGCCCGGGAGGGGGGAGAGGGGGAGCAGTTCTTC.

V gene TRBV6-5 combines with J gene TRBJ1-1; D ambiguous. Trimming removed 6 bases at V and 5 bases at J, with 13 bases between. The CDR3 extends over 13 amino acids. The germline V gene encodes CDR1 MNHEY and CDR2 SVGAGI. CDR3 residues: CASRPPGGTEAFF. The DNA of the CDR3 is TGTGCCAGCAGACCCCCCGGCGGGACTGAAGCTTTCTTT.

CDR3 sequence: CASTEEDFPGGYTF. The CDR3 DNA follows: TGTGCCAGCACCGAGGAGGATTTCCCGGGCGGCTACACCTTC. The chain has TRBV2 and TRBJ1-2, with D uncertain. The ends were cut back, 7 bases at V and 8 bases at J, with 20 bases in the middle. The CDR3 extends over 14 amino acids. CDR1 SNHLY and CDR2 FYNNEI come from the germline V gene.

The rearrangement uses TRBV4-1 and TRBJ1-4; D ambiguous. Germline loops: CDR1 MGHRA, CDR2 YSYEKL. The V end lost 0 bases, the J end lost 0 bases, and 8 bases lay between the germline ends. The CDR3 consists of 16 residues. As DNA, the CDR3 is TGCGCCAGCAGCCAAGATCGGCTAGCAACTAATGAAAAACTGTTTTTT. Translation: CASSQDRLATNEKLFF.

The gene calls are TRBV7-3 and TRBJ2-7; a weak D match, TRBD2 (6 bases). The CDR3 has 15 residues. V was clipped by 2 bases and J by 7 bases, with 18 bases between them. Germline CDR1 SGHTA, CDR2 FQGTGA. The CDR3 coding sequence is TGTGCCAGCAGCTTAGCCGAAGGCGGGAAAACAGAGCAGTACTTC. Residues: CASSLAEGGKTEQYF. Full variable domain (missing parts from reference TRBV7-3 and TRBJ2-7): GAGVSQTPSNKVTEKGKYVELRCDPISGHTALYWYRQSLGQGPEFLIYFQGTGAADDSGLPNDRFFAVRPEGSVSTLKIQRTERGDSAVYLCASSLAEGGKTEQYFGPGTRLTVT.

The chain links TRBV20-1 to TRBJ2-7; D is unresolved. CDR3 length: 15 residues. The ends were cut back, 3 bases at V and 1 base at J, with 16 bases in the middle. Germline CDR1 reads DFQATT; CDR2 reads SNEGSKA (reference sequence). The CDR3 sequence: CSASPPAGRSYEQYF. CDR3 sequence (DNA): TGCAGTGCTAGTCCCCCCGCAGGCCGATCCTACGAGCAGTACTTC.

The V and J genes are TRBV11-2 and TRBJ2-1; 10 positions match TRBD2. The J segment lost 10 bases and the V segment lost 5 bases, leaving 11 bases of the junction unmatched. The CDR3 extends over 15 amino acids. Germline V gene lookup returns CDR1 SGHAT and CDR2 FQNNGV. DNA for the CDR3: TGTGCCAGCAGCCCGCGGATAGCGGGAGGAGGCGAGCAGTTCTTC. Translating it yields CASSPRIAGGGEQFF.

V gene TRBV18 combines with J gene TRBJ1-1; D gene uncertain. V was cut by 3 bases and J by 3 bases, with 23 bases left in between. CDR1 and CDR2 from the germline V gene are KGHSH and LQKENI. This CDR3 spans 18 amino acids. The CDR3 DNA reads as TGTGCCAGCTCACCGGCGGGCAGCCCACCCCGAAGCTACACTGAAGCTTTCTTT. Translation gives CASSPAGSPPRSYTEAFF. Drawing the rest from reference TRBV18 and TRBJ1-1, the complete variable domain is NAGVMQNPRHLVRRRGQEARLRCSPMKGHSHVYWYRQLPEEGLKFMVYLQKENIIDESGMPKERFSAEFPKEGPSILRIQQVVRGDSAAYFCASSPAGSPPRSYTEAFFGQGTRLTVV.